One and the same sample provided the 19 T cell receptor beta chains below, sequenced in a study of T-cell reconstitution after alpha-beta-depleted transplantation in children. A TCRbeta library incorporating unique molecular identifiers was prepared. TCRdb re-analysed the PCR reads in MiXCR, keeping a single row per CDR3 protein. The sample shows about 400,000 distinct CDR3 sequences, over 20% of them seen only once. The sequencing here drew on PBMCs from the stem cell graft donor, taken from the stem cell graft. These receptors were taken from a human donor who donated a stem cell graft to a child with acute myeloid leukemia.

A few counts support this clonotype. The chain recombines TRBV15 with TRBJ2-7; D uncertain. This CDR3 comprises 13 residues. Trimming shortened V by 8 bases and J by 2 bases, and 13 bases separated the two germline ends. The V gene's germline CDR1 is LNHNV and CDR2 YYDKDF (reference sequence). The CDR3 DNA reads as TGTGCCACCGGATCCGGCAGGCCCTACGAGCAGTACTTC. It codes for CATGSGRPYEQYF.

The sample holds a few counts of this clonotype. The chain couples TRBV7-9 to TRBJ2-5; the match to TRBD2 covers 9 bases. J gave up 0 bases and V 8 bases, and 10 bases lay outside the gene matches. The CDR3 sequence is 16 residues long. Germline V gene lookup returns CDR1 SEHNR and CDR2 FQNEAQ (reference sequence). The DNA of the CDR3 is TGTGCCAGCGGGACTAGCCATTTCCTGCACCAAGAGACCCAGTACTTC. Translating it yields CASGTSHFLHQETQYF.

This chain joins TRBV30 and TRBJ2-1; 10 nucleotides agree with TRBD1. This CDR3 has 16 amino acids. CDR1 GTSNPN and CDR2 SVGIG come from the germline V gene (reference sequence). J was trimmed by 10 bases and V by 2 bases; bases with no gene match: 14. Here the CDR3 DNA reads TGTGCCTGGAGTATGCCCCGGGACAGGGGTCCTGGGGAGCAGTTCTTC. Amino acids: CAWSMPRDRGPGEQFF.

This chain uses TRBV12-3 or TRBV12-4 with TRBJ2-3; weak D call: TRBD2 (6 bases). This CDR3 contains 15 residues. V was cut by 1 base and J by 6 bases, with 14 bases left in between. The CDR3 sequence is CASSLVDTGGDTQYF. CDR3 in DNA: TGTGCCAGCAGTTTAGTCGACACTGGGGGGGATACGCAGTATTTT.

This clonotype was counted ten times or more. The chain joins TRBV6-1 to TRBJ1-1; D unclear. This CDR3 has 13 amino acids. With 6 bases removed from V and 0 bases from J, the gap between germline ends came to 8 bases. Per the germline V gene, CDR1 is MNHNS and CDR2 is SASEGT. CDR3 protein: CASSPGLNTEAFF. The CDR3 DNA reads TGTGCCAGCAGCCCCGGCCTGAACACTGAAGCTTTCTTT.

This clonotype was found a few times. V usage is TRBV12-3 or TRBV12-4 and J usage is TRBJ2-5, with D maybe TRBD2 (6 bases). This CDR3 comprises 14 residues. V gave up 5 bases and J gave up 5 bases, with 15 bases separating them. As DNA, the CDR3 is TGTGCCAGCAGTCCAGGGTCCGCGGGGGAGACCCAGTACTTC. Translation gives CASSPGSAGETQYF.

This clonotype has more than one count but fewer than ten. V gene TRBV28 combines with J gene TRBJ2-7; 9 bases align to TRBD1. There are 14 residues in the CDR3. J was trimmed by 5 bases and V by 6 bases; bases with no gene match: 8. In germline, CDR1 is MDHEN, CDR2 SYDVKM. CDR3 residues: CASRTGTGLDEQYF. CDR3 sequence (DNA): TGTGCCAGCAGAACCGGGACAGGGTTGGACGAGCAGTACTTC.

The chain couples TRBV2 to TRBJ2-1; D not certain. Germline CDR1 and CDR2: SNHLY and FYNNEI. V lost 8 bases and J lost 9, with 11 bases in between. The CDR3 is made up of 11 amino acids. The CDR3 loop is CASGFYREQFF. The DNA for the CDR3 is TGTGCCAGCGGGTTTTATCGTGAGCAGTTCTTC.

V and J are TRBV25-1 and TRBJ1-6, with TRBD1 as a possible D gene (5 bases). The CDR3 is made up of 13 amino acids. Germline-derived CDR1 and CDR2 are MGHDK and SYGVNS. The ends were cut back, 8 bases at V and 14 bases at J, with 19 bases in the middle. CDR3 in amino acids: CASALLAGGSLHF. CDR3 nucleotide sequence: TGTGCCAGCGCCCTCCTGGCCGGGGGATCCCTCCACTTT.

This clonotype was observed a handful of times. This chain uses TRBV5-5 with TRBJ2-2; D remains ambiguous. The CDR3 runs to 17 residues. Trimming removed 5 bases from V and 3 bases from J, with 20 bases in between. CDR1 SGHKS and CDR2 YYEKEE come from the germline V gene (reference sequence). This CDR3 is CASRKAERVLDTGELFF. In DNA, the CDR3 is TGTGCCAGCAGAAAGGCCGAACGAGTTTTGGACACCGGGGAGCTGTTTTTT.

The chain joins TRBV20-1 to TRBJ1-1; 7 bases align to TRBD1. Trimming cost V 1 base and J 0 bases; bases outside gene matches: 11. The germline gives CDR1 DFQATT, CDR2 SNEGSKA (reference sequence). The CDR3 is 17 residues long. The CDR3 loop is CSARGRQGLFMNTEAFF. CDR3 DNA: TGCAGTGCTAGAGGTCGACAGGGACTCTTTATGAACACTGAAGCTTTCTTT.

This clonotype came up a few times. The chain uses TRBV5-1 and TRBJ2-1, with D possibly TRBD2 on 7 matching bases. V was pared by 1 base and J by 5 bases, with 13 bases between. Germline CDR1 reads SGHRS; CDR2 reads YFSETQ. CDR3 length: 15 amino acids. This chain's CDR3 is CASSLRGAQDNEQFF. In DNA form, the CDR3 reads TGCGCCAGCAGCTTGCGGGGGGCACAGGACAATGAGCAGTTCTTC.

With respect to this clonotype: This CDR3 is missing its conserved last phenylalanine or tryptophan, likely due to a read error. The rearrangement uses TRBV6-5 and TRBJ2-6, with 9 positions matching TRBD1. The CDR3 contains 17 residues. The germline V gene encodes CDR1 MNHEY and CDR2 SVGAGI. The V and J ends lost 4 bases and 2 bases, in that order; junction bases with no gene match: 6. For the CDR3, the DNA is TGTGCCAGCAGTTCCGGGACAGGGACCCCTGGGGCCAACGTCCTGACTTAC. It encodes CASSSGTGTPGANVLTY.

The sample holds a few counts of this clonotype. This sequence joins TRBV12-3 or TRBV12-4 and TRBJ2-3; 9 positions match TRBD2. Trimming cost V 11 bases and J 1 base; bases outside gene matches: 4. The CDR3 spans 13 residues. The CDR3 loop reads CASGTSRTDTQYF. The CDR3 nucleotides are TGTGCCTCCGGGACTAGCCGCACAGATACGCAGTATTTT.

This chain joins TRBV2 and TRBJ2-1; the D is unclear. Trimming left V 2 bases short and J 6 bases short, with 11 bases between. This CDR3 is built from 14 residues. CDR1 SNHLY and CDR2 FYNNEI come from the germline V gene. DNA for the CDR3: TGTGCCAGCAGTGAACGGGTGCCAGTCAATGAGCAGTTCTTC. It codes for CASSERVPVNEQFF.

This chain joins TRBV29-1 and TRBJ2-3; D is possibly TRBD1 or TRBD2 (5 bases each). Trimming left V 4 bases short and J 2 bases short, with 19 bases between. The CDR3 spans 16 residues. CDR1 SQVTM and CDR2 ANQGSEA come from the germline V gene. CDR3 nucleotides: TGCAGCGTTGTGGGGCGGACGGAGGATCTCACAGATACGCAGTATTTT. Amino acid sequence: CSVVGRTEDLTDTQYF.

The rearrangement links TRBV20-1 to TRBJ2-7; possible D gene TRBD1, 6 bases. The CDR3 is 13 residues long. V shed 6 bases and J shed 6 bases, with 18 bases lying between them. CDR1 and CDR2 (germline): DFQATT, SNEGSKA (reference sequence). CDR3 region: CSATNRDKGEQYF. In nucleotides, the CDR3 is TGCAGTGCCACAAACCGGGACAAGGGCGAGCAGTACTTC.

As DNA, the CDR3 is TGCGCCAGCAGCCACACACAGGGGACAAATGAAAAACTGTTTTTT. Its translation is CASSHTQGTNEKLFF. The chain has TRBV4-1 and TRBJ1-4; 7 nucleotides match TRBD1. The trim removed 3 bases at V and 5 bases at J, leaving 6 bases unmatched. Per germline, CDR1 MGHRA and CDR2 YSYEKL. The CDR3 runs to 15 residues.

This clonotype was recorded a few times. The V and J genes are TRBV4-1 and TRBJ1-2; TRBD1 matches at 7 bases. Germline V lookup: CDR1 MGHRA, CDR2 YSYEKL. J lost 3 bases, V lost 0 bases, and 4 bases had no gene match. There are 15 residues in the CDR3. CDR3 amino acids: CASSQERGQYYGYTF. The CDR3 coding sequence is TGCGCCAGCAGCCAAGAGAGGGGGCAGTACTATGGCTACACCTTC.